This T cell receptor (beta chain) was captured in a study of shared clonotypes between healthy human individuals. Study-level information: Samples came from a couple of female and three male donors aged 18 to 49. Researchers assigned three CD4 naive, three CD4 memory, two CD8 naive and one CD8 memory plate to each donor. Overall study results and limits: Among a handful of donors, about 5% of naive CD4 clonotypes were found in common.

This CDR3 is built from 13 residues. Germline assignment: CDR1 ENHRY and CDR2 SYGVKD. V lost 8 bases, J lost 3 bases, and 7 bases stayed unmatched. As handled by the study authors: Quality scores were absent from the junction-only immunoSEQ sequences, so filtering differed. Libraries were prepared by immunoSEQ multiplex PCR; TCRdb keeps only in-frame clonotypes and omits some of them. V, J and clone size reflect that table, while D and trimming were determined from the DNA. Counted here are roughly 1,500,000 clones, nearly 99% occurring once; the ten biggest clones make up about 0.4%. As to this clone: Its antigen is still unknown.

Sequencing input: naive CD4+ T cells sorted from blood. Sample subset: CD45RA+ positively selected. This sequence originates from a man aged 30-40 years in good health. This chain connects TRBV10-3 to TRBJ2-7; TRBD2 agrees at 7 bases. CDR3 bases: TGTGCCATCGCCGGGACTACATACTACGAGCAGTACTTC. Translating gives CAIAGTTYYEQYF.